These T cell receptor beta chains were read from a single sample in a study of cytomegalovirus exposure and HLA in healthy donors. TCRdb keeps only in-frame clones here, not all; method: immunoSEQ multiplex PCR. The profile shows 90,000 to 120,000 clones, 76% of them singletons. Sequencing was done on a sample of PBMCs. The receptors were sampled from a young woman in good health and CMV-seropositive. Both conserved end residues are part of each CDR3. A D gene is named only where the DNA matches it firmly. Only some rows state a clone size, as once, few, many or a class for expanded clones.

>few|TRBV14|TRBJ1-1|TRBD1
TGTGCCAGCAGCTTGACAGGGTTGGGCACTGAAGCTTTCTTT
CASSLTGLGTEAFF
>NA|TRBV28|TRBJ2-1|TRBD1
TGTGCCAGCATCCTGAGGGCAGGGGGCGGATACAATGAGCAGTTCTTC
CASILRAGGGYNEQFF
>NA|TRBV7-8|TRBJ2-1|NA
TGTGCCAGCAGCCGGGACAACTACAATGAGCAGTTCTTC
CASSRDNYNEQFF
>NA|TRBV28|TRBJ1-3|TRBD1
TGTGCCAGCAGTCCAAGGACAGGGATAGGAAACACCATATATTTT
CASSPRTGIGNTIYF
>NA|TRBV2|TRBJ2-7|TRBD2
TGTGCCATCATCCCGGGACTAGCGGGAGCTTACGAGCAGTACTTC
CAIIPGLAGAYEQYF
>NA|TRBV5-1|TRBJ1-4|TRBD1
TGCGCCAGCAGCTTGTCAGGACAGGGGGCCGAAAAACTGTTTTTT
CASSLSGQGAEKLFF
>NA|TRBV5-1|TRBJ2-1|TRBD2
TGCGCCAGCAGCTTGGAGCCTGGGGGACTAGCGAACTACAATGAGCAGTTCTTC
CASSLEPGGLANYNEQFF
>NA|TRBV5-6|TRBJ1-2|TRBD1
TGTGCCAGCAGCTTGGAGCTGGTGACAGGGGCCGGCTACACCTTC
CASSLELVTGAGYTF
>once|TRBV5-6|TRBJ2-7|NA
TGTGCCAGCAGCTTCCAGCTCGGGACCTACGAGCAGTACTTC
CASSFQLGTYEQYF
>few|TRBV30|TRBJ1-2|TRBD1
TGTGCCTGGAGTACACAGGGGGCGCGTTTCACCTTC
CAWSTQGARFTF
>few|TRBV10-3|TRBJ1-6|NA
TGTGCCATCAGGGCCACAACAGATTATAATTCACCCCTCCACTTT
CAIRATTDYNSPLHF
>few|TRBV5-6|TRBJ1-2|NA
TGTGCCAGCAGCTTGTTGGCAGGGCAAAACTATGGCTACACCTTC
CASSLLAGQNYGYTF
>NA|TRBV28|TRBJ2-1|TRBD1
TGTGCCAGCAGTAGAACAGGGGGCTCCTACAATGAGCAGTTCTTC
CASSRTGGSYNEQFF
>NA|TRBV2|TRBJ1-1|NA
TGTGCCAGCAGTCCTATGACAGGAGTGAACACTGAAGCTTTCTTT
CASSPMTGVNTEAFF
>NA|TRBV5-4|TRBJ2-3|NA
TGTGCCAGCAGCCCCTATACGGCAGATACGCAGTATTTT
CASSPYTADTQYF
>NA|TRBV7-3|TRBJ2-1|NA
TGTGCCAGCAGCTTAACTGCAGGCTCCTACAATGAGCAGTTCTTC
CASSLTAGSYNEQFF
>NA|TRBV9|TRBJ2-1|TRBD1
TGTGCCAGCAGCGTCGGAGAGGGGGCCCACAATGAGCAGTTCTTC
CASSVGEGAHNEQFF
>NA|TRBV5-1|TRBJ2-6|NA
TGCGCCAGCAAAGGGGGTCGTGGGGCCAACGTCCTGACTTTC
CASKGGRGANVLTF
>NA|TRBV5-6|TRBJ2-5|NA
TGTGCCAGCAGCTTTGGTCAGGGTAGTTTCCAGTACTTC
CASSFGQGSFQYF
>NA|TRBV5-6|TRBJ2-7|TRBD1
TGTGCCAGCAGCTTGCGGTCGGGGACAGGGGCTGAGGTGCAGTACTTC
CASSLRSGTGAEVQYF